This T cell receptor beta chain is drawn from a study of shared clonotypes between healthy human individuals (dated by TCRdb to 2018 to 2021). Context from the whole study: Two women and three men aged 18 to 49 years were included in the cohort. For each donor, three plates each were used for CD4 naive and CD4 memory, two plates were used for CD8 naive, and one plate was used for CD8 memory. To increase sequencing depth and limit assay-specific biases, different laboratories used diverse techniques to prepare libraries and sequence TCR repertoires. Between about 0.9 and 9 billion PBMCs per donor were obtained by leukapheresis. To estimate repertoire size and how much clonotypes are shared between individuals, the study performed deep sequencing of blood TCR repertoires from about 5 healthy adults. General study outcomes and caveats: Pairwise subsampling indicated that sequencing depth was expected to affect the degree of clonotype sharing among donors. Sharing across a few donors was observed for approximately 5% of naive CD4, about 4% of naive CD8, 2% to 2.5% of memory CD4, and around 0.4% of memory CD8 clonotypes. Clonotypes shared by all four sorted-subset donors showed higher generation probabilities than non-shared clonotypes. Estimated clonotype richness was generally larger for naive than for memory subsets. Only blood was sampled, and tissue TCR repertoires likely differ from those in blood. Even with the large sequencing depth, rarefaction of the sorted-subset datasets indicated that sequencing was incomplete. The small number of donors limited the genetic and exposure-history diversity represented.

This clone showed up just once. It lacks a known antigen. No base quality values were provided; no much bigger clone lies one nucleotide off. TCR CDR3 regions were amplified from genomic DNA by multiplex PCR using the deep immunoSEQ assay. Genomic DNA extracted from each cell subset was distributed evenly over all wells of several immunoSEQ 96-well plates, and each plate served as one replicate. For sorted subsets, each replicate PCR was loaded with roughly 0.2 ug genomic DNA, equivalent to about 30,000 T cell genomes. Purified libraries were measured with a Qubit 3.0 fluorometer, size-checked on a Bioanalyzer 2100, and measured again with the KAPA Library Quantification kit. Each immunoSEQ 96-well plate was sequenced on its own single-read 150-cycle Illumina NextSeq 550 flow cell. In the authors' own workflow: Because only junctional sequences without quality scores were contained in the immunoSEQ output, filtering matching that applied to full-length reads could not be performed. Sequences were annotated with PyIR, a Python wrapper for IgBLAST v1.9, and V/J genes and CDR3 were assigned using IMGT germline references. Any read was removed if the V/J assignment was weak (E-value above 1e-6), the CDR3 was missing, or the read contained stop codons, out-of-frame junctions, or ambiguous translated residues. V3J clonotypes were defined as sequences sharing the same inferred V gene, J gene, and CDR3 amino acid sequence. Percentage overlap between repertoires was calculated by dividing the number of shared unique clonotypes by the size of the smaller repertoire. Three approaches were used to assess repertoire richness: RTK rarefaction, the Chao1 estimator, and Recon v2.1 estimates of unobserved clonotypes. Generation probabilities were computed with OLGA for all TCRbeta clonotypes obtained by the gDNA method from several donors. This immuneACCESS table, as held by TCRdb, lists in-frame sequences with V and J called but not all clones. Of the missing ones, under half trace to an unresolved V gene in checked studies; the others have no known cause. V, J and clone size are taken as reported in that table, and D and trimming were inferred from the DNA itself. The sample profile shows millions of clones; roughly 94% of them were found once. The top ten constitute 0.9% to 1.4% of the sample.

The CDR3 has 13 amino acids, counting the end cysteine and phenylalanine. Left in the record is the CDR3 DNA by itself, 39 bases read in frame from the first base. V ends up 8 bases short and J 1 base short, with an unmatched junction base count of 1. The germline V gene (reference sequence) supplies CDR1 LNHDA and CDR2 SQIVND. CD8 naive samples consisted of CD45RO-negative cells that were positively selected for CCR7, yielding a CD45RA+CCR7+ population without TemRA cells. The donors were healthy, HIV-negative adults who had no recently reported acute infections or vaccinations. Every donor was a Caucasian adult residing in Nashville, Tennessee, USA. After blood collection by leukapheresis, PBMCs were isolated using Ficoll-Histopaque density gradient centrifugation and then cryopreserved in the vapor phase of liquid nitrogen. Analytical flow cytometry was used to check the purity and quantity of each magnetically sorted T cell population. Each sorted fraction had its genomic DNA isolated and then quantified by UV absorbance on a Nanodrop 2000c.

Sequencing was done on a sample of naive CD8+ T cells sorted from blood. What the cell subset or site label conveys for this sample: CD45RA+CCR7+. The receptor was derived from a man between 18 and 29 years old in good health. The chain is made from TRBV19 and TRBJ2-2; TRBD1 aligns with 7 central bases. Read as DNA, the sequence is TGTGCCAGTGACAGGGTGAACACCGGGGAGCTGTTTTTT. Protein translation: CASDRVNTGELFF.